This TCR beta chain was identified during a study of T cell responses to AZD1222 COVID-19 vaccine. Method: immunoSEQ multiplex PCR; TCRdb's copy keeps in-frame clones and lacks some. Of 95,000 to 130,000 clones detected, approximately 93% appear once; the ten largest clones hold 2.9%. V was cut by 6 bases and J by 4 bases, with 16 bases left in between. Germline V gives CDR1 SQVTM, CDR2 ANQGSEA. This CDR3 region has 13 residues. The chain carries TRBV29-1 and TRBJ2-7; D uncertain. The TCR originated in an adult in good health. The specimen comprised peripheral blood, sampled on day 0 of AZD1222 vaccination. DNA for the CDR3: TGCAGCGTCTCCCCGGGCCTTCTTTACGAGCAGTACTTC. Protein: CSVSPGLLYEQYF.